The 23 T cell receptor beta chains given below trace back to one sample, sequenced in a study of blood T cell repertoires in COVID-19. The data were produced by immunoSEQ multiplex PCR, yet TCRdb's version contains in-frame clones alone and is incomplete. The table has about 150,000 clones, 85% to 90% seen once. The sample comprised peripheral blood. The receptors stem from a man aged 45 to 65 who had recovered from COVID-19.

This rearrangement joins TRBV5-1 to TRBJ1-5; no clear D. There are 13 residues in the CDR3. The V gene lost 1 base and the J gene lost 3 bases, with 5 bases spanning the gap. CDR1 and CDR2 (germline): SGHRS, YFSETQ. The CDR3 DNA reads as TGCGCCAGCAGCTTGTACACCAATCAGCCCCAGCATTTT. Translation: CASSLYTNQPQHF. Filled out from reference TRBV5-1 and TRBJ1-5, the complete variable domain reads KAGVTQTPRYLIKTRGQQVTLSCSPISGHRSVSWYQQTPGQGLQFLFEYFSETQRNKGNFPGRFSGRQFSNSRSEMNVSTLELGDSALYLCASSLYTNQPQHFGDGTRLSIL.

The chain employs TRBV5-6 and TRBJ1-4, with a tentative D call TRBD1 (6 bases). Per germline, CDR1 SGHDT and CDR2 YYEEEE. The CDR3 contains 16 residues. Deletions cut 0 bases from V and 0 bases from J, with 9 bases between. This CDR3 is CASSLVGQTTNEKLFF. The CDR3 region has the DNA TGTGCCAGCAGCTTGGTAGGACAGACAACTAATGAAAAACTGTTTTTT.

The CDR3 DNA sequence: TGTGCCAGCACCTATGACAGGGGGGCTGGAAACACCATATATTTT. It specifies CASTYDRGAGNTIYF. This chain uses TRBV7-4 with TRBJ1-3; 9 bases line up with TRBD1. J was trimmed by 2 bases and V by 7 bases; bases with no gene match: 6. CDR1 and CDR2 from the germline V gene are SGHVT and SQSDAQ. The CDR3 is 15 amino acids.

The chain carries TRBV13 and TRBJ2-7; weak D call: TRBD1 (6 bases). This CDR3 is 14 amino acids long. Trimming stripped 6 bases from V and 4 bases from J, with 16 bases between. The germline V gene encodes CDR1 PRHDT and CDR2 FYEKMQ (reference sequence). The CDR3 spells CASSRQGLSYEQYF. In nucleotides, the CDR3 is TGTGCCAGCAGTCGGCAGGGGCTTTCTTACGAGCAGTACTTC.

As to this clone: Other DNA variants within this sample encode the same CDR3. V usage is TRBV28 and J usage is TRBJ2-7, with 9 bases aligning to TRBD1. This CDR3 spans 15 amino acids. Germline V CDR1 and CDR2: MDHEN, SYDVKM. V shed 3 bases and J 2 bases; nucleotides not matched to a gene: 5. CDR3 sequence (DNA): TGTGCCAGCAGTTTGTCCGGGACAGGGACCTACGAGCAGTACTTC. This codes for CASSLSGTGTYEQYF.

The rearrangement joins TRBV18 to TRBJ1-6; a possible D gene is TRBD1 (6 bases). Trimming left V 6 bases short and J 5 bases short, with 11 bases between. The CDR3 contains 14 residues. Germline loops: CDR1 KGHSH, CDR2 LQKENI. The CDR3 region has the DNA TGTGCCAGCTCTACCCAGGGGAATAATTCACCCCTCCACTTT. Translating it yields CASSTQGNNSPLHF.

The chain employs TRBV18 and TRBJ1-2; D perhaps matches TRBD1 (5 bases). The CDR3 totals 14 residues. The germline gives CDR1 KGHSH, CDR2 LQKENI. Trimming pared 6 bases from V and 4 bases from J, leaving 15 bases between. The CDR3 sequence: CASSPVGTPYGYTF. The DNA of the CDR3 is TGTGCCAGCTCCCCTGTAGGGACTCCCTATGGCTACACCTTC.

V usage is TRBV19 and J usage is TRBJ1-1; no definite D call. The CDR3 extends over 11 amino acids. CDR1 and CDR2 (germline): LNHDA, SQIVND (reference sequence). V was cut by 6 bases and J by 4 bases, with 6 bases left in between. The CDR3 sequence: CASRTGTEAFF. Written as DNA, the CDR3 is TGTGCCAGTAGGACGGGCACTGAAGCTTTCTTT.

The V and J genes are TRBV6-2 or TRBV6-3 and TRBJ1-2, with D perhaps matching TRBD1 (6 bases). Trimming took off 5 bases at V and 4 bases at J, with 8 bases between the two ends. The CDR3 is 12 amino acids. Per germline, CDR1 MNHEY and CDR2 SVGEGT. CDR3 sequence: CASSHRAYGYTF. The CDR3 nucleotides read TGTGCCAGCAGTCACAGGGCCTATGGCTACACCTTC.

The DNA for the CDR3 is TGTGCCAGCAGGGGACAGAACCCATACGAGCAGTACTTC. Protein: CASRGQNPYEQYF. V gene TRBV2 combines with J gene TRBJ2-7; 7 nucleotides agree with TRBD1. CDR3 length: 13 amino acids. After removal of 6 bases from V and 4 bases from J, the junction contained 6 bases not matched to a gene. Germline values: CDR1 SNHLY, CDR2 FYNNEI.

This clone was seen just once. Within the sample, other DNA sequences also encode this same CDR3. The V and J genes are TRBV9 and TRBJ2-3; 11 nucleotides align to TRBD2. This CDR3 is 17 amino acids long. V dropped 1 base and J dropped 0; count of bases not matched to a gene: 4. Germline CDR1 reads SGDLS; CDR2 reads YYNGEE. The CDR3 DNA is TGTGCCAGCAGCGTACGTAGCGGGGGGGCAAGCACAGATACGCAGTATTTT. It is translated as CASSVRSGGASTDTQYF.

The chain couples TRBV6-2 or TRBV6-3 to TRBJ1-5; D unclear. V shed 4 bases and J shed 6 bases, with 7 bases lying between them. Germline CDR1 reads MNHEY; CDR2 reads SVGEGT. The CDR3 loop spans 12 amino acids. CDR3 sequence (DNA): TGTGCCAGCAGTTTACTAAGTCAGCCCCAGCATTTT. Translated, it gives CASSLLSQPQHF.

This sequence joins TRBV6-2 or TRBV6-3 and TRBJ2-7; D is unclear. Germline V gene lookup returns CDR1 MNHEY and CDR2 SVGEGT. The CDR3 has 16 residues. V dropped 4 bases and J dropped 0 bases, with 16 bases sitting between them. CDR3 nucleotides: TGTGCCAGCAGTTCCGTGGGCAGGTTTGGCTCCTACGAGCAGTACTTC. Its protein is CASSSVGRFGSYEQYF.

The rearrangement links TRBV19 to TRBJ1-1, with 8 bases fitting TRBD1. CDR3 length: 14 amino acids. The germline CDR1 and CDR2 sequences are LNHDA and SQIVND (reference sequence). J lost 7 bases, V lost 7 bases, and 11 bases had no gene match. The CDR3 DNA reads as TGTGCCAGTAATGACAGGGGACGACTGAATGAAGCTTTCTTT. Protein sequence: CASNDRGRLNEAFF.

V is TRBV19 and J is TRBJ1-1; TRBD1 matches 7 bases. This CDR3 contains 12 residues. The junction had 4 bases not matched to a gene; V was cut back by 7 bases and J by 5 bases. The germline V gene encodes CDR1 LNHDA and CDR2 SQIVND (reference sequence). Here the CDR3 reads CASIQGTTEAFF. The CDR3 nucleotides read TGTGCCAGTATACAGGGGACGACTGAAGCTTTCTTT.

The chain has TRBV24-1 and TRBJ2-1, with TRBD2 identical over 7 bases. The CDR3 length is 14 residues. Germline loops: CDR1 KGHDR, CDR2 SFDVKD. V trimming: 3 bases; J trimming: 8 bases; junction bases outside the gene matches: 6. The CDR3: CATSDRGDGDEQFF. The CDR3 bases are TGTGCCACCAGTGATCGGGGGGATGGGGATGAGCAGTTCTTC.

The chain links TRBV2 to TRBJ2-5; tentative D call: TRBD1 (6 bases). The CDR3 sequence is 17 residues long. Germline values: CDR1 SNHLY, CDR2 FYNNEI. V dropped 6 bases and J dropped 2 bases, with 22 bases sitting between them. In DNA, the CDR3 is TGTGCCAGCAGAGAAACATTCAGGGGTTTTGGTCAAGAGACCCAGTACTTC. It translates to CASRETFRGFGQETQYF.

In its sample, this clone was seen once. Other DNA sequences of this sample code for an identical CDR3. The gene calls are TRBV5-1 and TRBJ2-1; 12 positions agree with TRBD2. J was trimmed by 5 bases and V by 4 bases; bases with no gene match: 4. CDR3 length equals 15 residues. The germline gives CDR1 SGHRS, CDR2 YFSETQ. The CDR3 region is CASSLTSGGNNEQFF. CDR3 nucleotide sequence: TGCGCCAGCAGCCTTACTAGCGGGGGGAACAATGAGCAGTTCTTC.

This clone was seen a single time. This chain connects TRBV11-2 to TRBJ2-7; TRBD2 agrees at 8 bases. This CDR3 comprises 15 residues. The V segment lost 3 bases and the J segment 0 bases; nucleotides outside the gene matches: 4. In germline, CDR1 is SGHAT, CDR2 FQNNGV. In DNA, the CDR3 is TGTGCCAGCAGCTTCTTAAGCGGGAGCTCCTACGAGCAGTACTTC. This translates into CASSFLSGSSYEQYF.

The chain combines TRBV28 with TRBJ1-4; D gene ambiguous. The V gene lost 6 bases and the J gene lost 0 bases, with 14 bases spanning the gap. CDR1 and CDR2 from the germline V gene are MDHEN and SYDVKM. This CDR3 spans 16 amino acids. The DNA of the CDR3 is TGTGCCAGCAGCCCTGGAGGCATCACAACTAATGAAAAACTGTTTTTT. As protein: CASSPGGITTNEKLFF.

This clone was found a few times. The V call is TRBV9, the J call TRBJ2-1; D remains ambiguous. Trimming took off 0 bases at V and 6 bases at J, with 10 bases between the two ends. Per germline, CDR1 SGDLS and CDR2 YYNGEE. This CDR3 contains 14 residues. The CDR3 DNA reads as TGTGCCAGCAGCGTAGGAGGTGCTCCCAATGAGCAGTTCTTC. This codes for CASSVGGAPNEQFF.

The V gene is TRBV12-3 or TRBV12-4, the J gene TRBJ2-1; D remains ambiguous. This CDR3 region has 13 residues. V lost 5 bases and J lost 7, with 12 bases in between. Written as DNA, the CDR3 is TGTGCCAGCAGTAAAGAGAAGCTTAATGAGCAGTTCTTC. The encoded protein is CASSKEKLNEQFF.

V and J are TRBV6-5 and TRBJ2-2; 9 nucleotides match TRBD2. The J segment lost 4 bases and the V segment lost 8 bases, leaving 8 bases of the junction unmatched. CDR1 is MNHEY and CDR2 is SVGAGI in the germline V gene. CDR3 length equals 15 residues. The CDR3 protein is CASLGGLASTGELFF. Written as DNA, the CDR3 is TGTGCCAGCCTAGGAGGACTAGCGAGCACCGGGGAGCTGTTTTTT.